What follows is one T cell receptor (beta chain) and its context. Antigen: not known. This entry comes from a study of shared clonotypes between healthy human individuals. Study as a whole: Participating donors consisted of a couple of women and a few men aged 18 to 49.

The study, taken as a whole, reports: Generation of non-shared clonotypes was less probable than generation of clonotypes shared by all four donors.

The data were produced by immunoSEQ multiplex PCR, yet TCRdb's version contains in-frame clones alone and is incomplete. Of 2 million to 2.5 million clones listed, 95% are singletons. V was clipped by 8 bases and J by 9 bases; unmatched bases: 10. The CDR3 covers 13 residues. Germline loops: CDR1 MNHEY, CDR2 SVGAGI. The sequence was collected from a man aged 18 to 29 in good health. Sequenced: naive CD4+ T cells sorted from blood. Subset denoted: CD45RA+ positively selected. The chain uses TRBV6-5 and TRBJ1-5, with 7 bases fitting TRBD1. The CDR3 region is CASGRQGGRPQHF. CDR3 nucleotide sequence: TGTGCCAGCGGTCGACAGGGAGGGAGGCCCCAGCATTTT.